A selection of T cell receptor beta chains follows, all from one sample in a study of cytomegalovirus exposure and HLA in healthy donors. Generated by immunoSEQ multiplex PCR, the TCRdb table keeps only in-frame clones and is missing some. Altogether about 140,000 clones are present, less than 85% being singletons, with the ten largest covering 2.1%. Sequenced sample: PBMCs. The receptor source for this set is a woman between 55 and 75 years old in good health and CMV-seropositive. Both conserved end residues are part of each CDR3. The D gene is left open where the match is weak. Some rows mark clone size as missing; the rest say once, few, many or name a class of expanded clone.

v_call	j_call	clone_size	d_call	cdr3_aa	cdr3_nt
TRBV4-1	TRBJ2-3	NA	TRBD1	CASSLKGGQGVDTQYF	TGCGCCAGCAGCCTAAAGGGCGGCCAGGGGGTAGATACGCAGTATTTT
TRBV6-1	TRBJ1-1	NA	TRBD1	CASTMGQGAGEAFF	TGTGCCAGCACCATGGGACAGGGGGCCGGTGAAGCTTTCTTT
TRBV19	TRBJ1-3	NA	NA	CASRSGNTIYF	TGTGCCAGCAGATCCGGAAACACCATATATTTT
TRBV28	TRBJ2-7	NA	NA	CASRPGESYEQYF	TGTGCCAGCAGGCCGGGTGAGTCCTACGAGCAGTACTTC
TRBV18	TRBJ1-2	NA	TRBD1	CASSTDRENYGYTF	TGTGCCAGCTCGACGGACAGGGAGAACTATGGCTACACCTTC
TRBV28	TRBJ2-7	NA	NA	CASSQPYRYEQYF	TGTGCCAGCAGTCAACCGTACAGATACGAGCAGTACTTC
TRBV5-4	TRBJ2-2	NA	TRBD2	CASSPGLALNTGELFF	TGTGCCAGCAGCCCGGGACTAGCGTTAAACACCGGGGAGCTGTTTTTT
TRBV7-9	TRBJ2-7	NA	TRBD1	CASSRGTGNYEQYF	TGTGCCAGCAGCAGAGGGACAGGGAACTACGAGCAGTACTTC
TRBV6-4	TRBJ2-1	NA	TRBD2	CASAVSSGPWYNEQFF	TGTGCCAGCGCCGTGTCTAGCGGTCCGTGGTACAATGAGCAGTTCTTC
TRBV21-1	TRBJ2-5	NA	NA	CAGSPGHLQETQYF	TGTGCCGGCTCCCCTGGGCACCTACAAGAGACCCAGTACTTC
TRBV6-6	TRBJ2-7	NA	TRBD2	CASSYRRGAYEQYF	TGTGCCAGCAGTTACCGTCGGGGGGCCTACGAGCAGTACTTC
TRBV28	TRBJ1-5	NA	NA	CASSTRDTAGNQPQHF	TGTGCCAGCAGTACTCGGGACACTGCGGGCAATCAGCCCCAGCATTTT
TRBV11-1	TRBJ2-1	NA	NA	CASSFGGGPYNEQFF	TGTGCCAGCAGCTTCGGAGGTGGGCCCTACAATGAGCAGTTCTTC
TRBV7-2	TRBJ2-7	once	NA	CASSLAAGYEQYF	TGTGCCAGCAGCTTAGCGGCGGGTTACGAGCAGTACTTC
TRBV7-2	TRBJ2-7	NA	NA	CASSRSGTETYEQYF	TGTGCCAGCAGCCGATCCGGGACTGAAACCTACGAGCAGTACTTC
TRBV25-1	TRBJ2-1	NA	TRBD1	CASSPGQGRNEQFF	TGTGCCAGCAGTCCGGGACAGGGGCGCAATGAGCAGTTCTTC
TRBV5-1	TRBJ2-1	NA	NA	CASSLAPGSYNEQFF	TGCGCCAGCAGCTTGGCTCCCGGGAGTTACAATGAGCAGTTCTTC
TRBV9	TRBJ2-7	NA	NA	CASSVEGGMTYEQYF	TGTGCCAGCAGCGTAGAAGGCGGGATGACCTACGAGCAGTACTTC
TRBV5-1	TRBJ2-1	NA	TRBD2	CASSLEASGASYNEQFF	TGCGCCAGCAGCTTGGAAGCTAGCGGGGCCTCCTACAATGAGCAGTTCTTC
TRBV5-1	TRBJ2-5	NA	NA	CASGYRAQETQYF	TGCGCCAGCGGATACAGGGCTCAAGAGACCCAGTACTTC
TRBV6-1	TRBJ1-5	NA	NA	CASSDRYSNQPQHF	TGTGCCAGCAGTGACAGGTATAGCAATCAGCCCCAGCATTTT
TRBV11-3	TRBJ2-1	NA	NA	CASSLDPGKHNEQFF	TGTGCCAGCAGCTTAGATCCGGGAAAGCACAATGAGCAGTTCTTC
TRBV19	TRBJ1-1	NA	NA	CASSIDRGSTEAFF	TGTGCCAGTAGTATAGATCGAGGCAGCACTGAAGCTTTCTTT
TRBV28	TRBJ1-1	NA	TRBD1	CASSLTGGPEAFF	TGTGCCAGCAGTTTGACAGGGGGCCCTGAAGCTTTCTTT